This T cell receptor (beta chain) appears in the sequencing data of a study of blood T cells in healthy people across ages. The study, taken as a whole, reports: Diversity figures derived from one million T cells were judged to underestimate the true value. In long-lived donors, naive CD4+ cell counts and diversity exceeded those of aged donors.

Next came a second PCR, run for roughly 7 to 12 cycles, which used a sample-barcoded 5' primer along with a J-beta primer mix. MiXCR, applied by TCRdb to the 5' RACE reads, yields one record per CDR3 protein. The sample has roughly 1,100,000 distinct CDR3 sequences, less than 25% seen once. As regards this clonotype: Antigen specificity is unknown.

V lost 3 bases and J lost 10; bases outside the gene matches: 3. This CDR3 is built from 14 residues. Germline CDR1 is SGHTA and CDR2 is FQGNSA. These data are also associated with another study on T cells of mothers and their children. That source reports: Sequencing got over 10 million TCR beta CDR3 reads from each mother and roughly 2.7 million from each child. At a sensitivity of approximately 100 clones per million clonotypes, no persistent microchimeric T cell clones appeared.

This TCR derives from a girl aged 2 to 9 in good health. The genes are TRBV7-2 and TRBJ2-3; TRBD2 agrees at 14 bases. The sample taken for sequencing was blood. The CDR3 loop reads CASSFGTSGSAQYF. The CDR3 region has the DNA TGTGCCAGCAGCTTCGGGACTAGCGGGAGTGCGCAGTATTTT.